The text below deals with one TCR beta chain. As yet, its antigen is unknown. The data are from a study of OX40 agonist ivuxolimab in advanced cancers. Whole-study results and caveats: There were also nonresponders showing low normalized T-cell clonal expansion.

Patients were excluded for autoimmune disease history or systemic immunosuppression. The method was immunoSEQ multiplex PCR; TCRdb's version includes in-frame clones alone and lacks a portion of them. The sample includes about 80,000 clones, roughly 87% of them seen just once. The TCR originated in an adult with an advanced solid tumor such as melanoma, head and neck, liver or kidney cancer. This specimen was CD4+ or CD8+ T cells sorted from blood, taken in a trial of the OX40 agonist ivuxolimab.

The CDR3 here is CASSPSGGRKTGELFF. The CDR3 coding sequence is TGCGCCAGCAGCCCCTCGGGGGGTAGAAAGACCGGGGAGCTGTTTTTT. J is TRBJ2-2 and V is TRBV5-1; 7 positions match TRBD2. Germline V lookup: CDR1 SGHRS, CDR2 YFSETQ. V was clipped by 4 bases and J by 5 bases; unmatched bases: 11. The CDR3 totals 16 residues.